A selection of T cell receptor beta chains follows, all from one sample in a study of T cell responses to AZD1222 COVID-19 vaccine. Using immunoSEQ multiplex PCR, the repertoire was profiled, and TCRdb retains in-frame clones only, with some absent. Among about 130,000 clones listed, about 89% were seen once. The sample consisted of peripheral blood, taken 28 days after the second AZD1222 dose. The receptors derive from an adult who received the AZD1222 COVID-19 vaccine. CDR3s include the opening cysteine and the closing phenylalanine or tryptophan.

v_call	j_call	cdr3_aa
TRBV6-5	TRBJ1-2	CASSWTDTSYGYTF
TRBV6-2/TRBV6-3	TRBJ2-2	CASSSRGSRTGELFF
TRBV5-4	TRBJ1-1	CASAPGQVNTEAFF
TRBV5-4	TRBJ2-5	CASSHMTSGGMGTQYF
TRBV19	TRBJ1-5	CASSPEGRQVWSNQPQHF
TRBV6-4	TRBJ2-1	CASSSLAGGRNEQFF
TRBV7-9	TRBJ2-7	CASSLTRTSDYEQYF
TRBV6-5	TRBJ2-2	CASSFRRTGELFF
TRBV5-5	TRBJ1-6	CASSLEQGSSYNSPLHF
TRBV3-1/TRBV3-2	TRBJ1-4	CASSQVKGRMGGGEKLFF
TRBV28	TRBJ1-3	CASSLRRVGNTIYF
TRBV11-2	TRBJ1-1	CASSPEVGSPYTEAFF
TRBV4-1	TRBJ2-1	CASRHGLAGDNEQFF
TRBV5-3	TRBJ1-2	CARSWTETYGYTF
TRBV28	TRBJ1-1	CATIDGGENTEAFF
TRBV5-1	TRBJ1-6	CASSLAENSPLHF
TRBV7-8	TRBJ2-3	CASSSVAGGDTQYF
TRBV25-1	TRBJ2-1	CASSELATSRDEQFF
TRBV14	TRBJ1-5	CASSPHEGQPQHF
TRBV18	TRBJ1-2	CASSPRDRDYGYTF
TRBV6-5	TRBJ1-1	CASANGQGGTEAFF
TRBV30	TRBJ1-5	CAWSVLSSYQPQHF
TRBV7-2	TRBJ1-2	CASSLGVQGGNYGYTF
TRBV6-4	TRBJ2-1	CATKQLGTLDEQFF
TRBV9	TRBJ2-7	CASSRGQGYEQYF
TRBV5-1	TRBJ2-5	CASSLAETQYF
TRBV3-1/TRBV3-2	TRBJ2-5	CASSQDGWAQYF
TRBV19	TRBJ1-3	CASTSFQGSGNTIYF
TRBV4-3	TRBJ2-1	CASSPGTSGGPYNEQFF
TRBV5-1	TRBJ1-5	CASSSTGGNQPQHF
TRBV5-1	TRBJ2-5	CASSRDPAGLQETQYF
TRBV24-1	TRBJ2-2	CATMSSMNTGELFF
TRBV11-3	TRBJ2-7	CASPLRDRHEQYF
TRBV13	TRBJ1-1	CASSPQGRNTEAFF
TRBV6-5	TRBJ2-3	CASGGGVSTDTQYF
TRBV6-5	TRBJ2-1	CASNIAFSSYNEQFF
TRBV6-5	TRBJ1-3	CASSPGRDGGNTIYF
TRBV18	TRBJ2-1	CASSPPGLDEQFF
TRBV7-2	TRBJ1-2	CASSLGRANYGYTF
TRBV5-1	TRBJ1-4	CASSGGDRTVLFF
TRBV7-6	TRBJ1-1	CASSLSQGRTEAFF
TRBV4-1	TRBJ2-7	CASSQEKREHYEQYF
TRBV15	TRBJ1-6	CATSRAVGAGSYNSPLHF
TRBV7-2	TRBJ2-3	CASSLVPAGGRDTQYF
TRBV9	TRBJ1-2	CASSVGLRGQGVRGYTF
TRBV19	TRBJ1-6	CASSIVPGSVSPLHF
TRBV6-2/TRBV6-3	TRBJ1-6	CASSSPGQGNSPLHF
TRBV5-6	TRBJ2-1	CASSSSNIRQGDYNEQFF
TRBV19	TRBJ2-5	CASSIDRGTGRETQYF
TRBV5-1	TRBJ1-1	CASMLTETNTEAFF
TRBV20-1	TRBJ1-2	CSASPGYTF
TRBV27	TRBJ2-7	CASRPTGLPYEQYF
TRBV4-1	TRBJ1-2	CASSQDLWDREVFGYTF
TRBV9	TRBJ2-1	CASSTRGGAVNEQFF
TRBV11-3	TRBJ1-1	CASSSQGDSEAFF
TRBV9	TRBJ2-2	CASSPRISTGELFF
TRBV2	TRBJ2-7	CASSGDSYEQYF
TRBV12-5	TRBJ2-7	CASGFNSYEQYF
TRBV3-1/TRBV3-2	TRBJ2-7	CASSQGLGYEQYF